This T cell receptor beta chain was documented in a study of T-cell memory formation after mild COVID-19. Study-wide background: There were largely donor-specific TCR clusters.

TCRdb reprocessed the 5' RACE reads via MiXCR and lists one record per CDR3 protein. This table has some 200,000 distinct CDR3 sequences, over 7.5% appearing once. There are 12 residues in the CDR3. Trimming took off 0 bases at V and 7 bases at J, with 6 bases between the two ends. Germline CDR1 LNHNV, CDR2 YYDKDF (reference sequence). Overall study results and limits: The finding that pre-infection memory included some responding clones suggested that cross-reactive memory joined. SARS-CoV-2 specificity was not confirmed for second-wave clones peaking on day 37.

This clonotype was detected a few times. Its specificity is not known. This sequence joins TRBV15 and TRBJ2-5; D is unclear. The sample taken for sequencing was PBMCs or a T cell subset sorted from them (not recorded which). The TCR originated in a man between 18 and 35 years old who had mild COVID-19 (a few samples of this study predate the infection). Cell type and time point are not known. DNA for the CDR3: TGTGCCACCAGCAGAGATGGATTGACCCAGTACTTC. It yields the protein CATSRDGLTQYF.